Following are 16 T cell receptor beta chains from one sample sequenced in a study of PD-1 blockade in classical Hodgkin lymphoma. Time point defined: cycle 4 day 1 (C4D1), after 6 weeks of nivolumab. Each patient relapsed following autologous stem cell transplantation, and prior brentuximab vedotin exposure differed. Magnetic negative selection purified CD4+ T cells from thawed PBMCs. Repertoires were generated with immunoSEQ multiplex PCR, while TCRdb's copy carries only in-frame clones and drops some. This table holds 25,000 to 30,000 clones, over 75% found once. The sequencing used CD4+ T cells from blood, collected before the fourth cycle of nivolumab. The origin of the receptors is a human donor with classical Hodgkin lymphoma.

This clone was recorded once. The V and J genes are TRBV5-5 and TRBJ2-5; D is undetermined. Trimming cost V 2 bases and J 5 bases, with 10 bases left between them. The CDR3 consists of 13 residues. Germline CDR1 reads SGHKS; CDR2 reads YYEKEE (reference sequence). The CDR3 is CASSFGDEETQYF. In nucleotides, the CDR3 is TGTGCCAGCAGCTTTGGTGACGAGGAGACCCAGTACTTC. Using reference TRBV5-5 and TRBJ2-5 for the parts outside the CDR3, the full variable domain is DAGVTQSPTHLIKTRGQQVTLRCSPISGHKSVSWYQQVLGQGPQFIFQYYEKEERGRGNFPDRFSARQFPNYSSELNVNALLLGDSALYLCASSFGDEETQYFGPGTRLLVL.

A remark on this clone: At one end, the junction sequence differs from germline, possibly due to a read error. The rearrangement links TRBV10-3 to TRBJ2-6; D ambiguous. Germline V lookup: CDR1 ENHRY, CDR2 SYGVKD. The CDR3 has 12 amino acids. The CDR3 protein is CAISGGANVLTF. CDR3 in DNA: TGTGCCATAAGTGGGGGGGCCAACGTCCTGACTTTC.

This clone was seen just once. CDR3 residues: CASSLTSVGGLETQYF. For the CDR3, the DNA is TGTGCCAGCAGCTTGACCTCCGTGGGGGGCCTGGAGACCCAGTACTTC. The V and J genes are TRBV11-1 and TRBJ2-5; D is tentatively TRBD1 or TRBD2 (6 bases each). With 3 bases removed from V and 5 bases from J, the gap between germline ends came to 19 bases. Germline-derived CDR1 and CDR2 are SGHAT and FQDESV (reference sequence). The CDR3 spans 16 residues.

This chain joins TRBV5-4 and TRBJ2-5; D is unresolved. Trimming took 0 bases from V and 11 from J, leaving 11 bases between them. This CDR3 is built from 12 residues. CDR1 and CDR2 (germline): SGHNT, YYREEE (reference sequence). CDR3 nucleotides: TGTGCCAGCAGCTTGGATTCGGCTTATCAGTACTTC. This sequence encodes CASSLDSAYQYF.

The rearrangement joins TRBV6-1 to TRBJ1-1, with a weak D call TRBD1 (5 bases). CDR1 is MNHNS, CDR2 SASEGT, per germline. The V and J ends lost 5 bases and 4 bases respectively, with 8 bases between them. This CDR3 is built from 12 residues. The CDR3 DNA is TGTGCCAGCAGTCAGGGACCCACTGAAGCTTTCTTT. It codes for CASSQGPTEAFF.

The V call is TRBV6-5, the J call TRBJ2-7; 8 positions agree with TRBD2. The CDR3 has 16 residues. V trimming: 4 bases; J trimming: 0 bases; junction bases outside the gene matches: 8. Germline-derived CDR1 and CDR2 are MNHEY and SVGAGI. CDR3 DNA sequence: TGTGCCAGCAGTTGGTTCCGGACTAGCCGCTCCTACGAGCAGTACTTC. It encodes CASSWFRTSRSYEQYF.

The rearrangement uses TRBV7-2 and TRBJ2-7; 8 bases are shared with TRBD2. V gave up 8 bases and J gave up 5 bases; unmatched junction bases: 8. Germline V gene data show CDR1 as SGHTA and CDR2 as FQGNSA. CDR3 length equals 13 residues. The CDR3: CASQGTRLNEQYF. The CDR3 DNA reads as TGTGCCAGCCAGGGGACTAGGTTGAACGAGCAGTACTTC.

The chain joins TRBV28 to TRBJ1-2; no definite D call. CDR1 is MDHEN, CDR2 SYDVKM, per germline. This CDR3 contains 13 residues. V dropped 1 base and J dropped 2 bases, with 5 bases sitting between them. The CDR3 DNA is TGTGCCAGCAGTTTATCCAGGAACTATGGCTACACCTTC. This gives the protein CASSLSRNYGYTF.

The chain couples TRBV4-2 to TRBJ2-7, with 8 bases fitting TRBD2. The trim removed 0 bases at V and 3 bases at J, leaving 13 bases unmatched. The CDR3 length is 18 residues. The V gene's germline CDR1 is LGHNA and CDR2 YNFKEQ. In DNA form, the CDR3 reads TGTGCCAGCAGCCAAGAGGCCGGCGCTGGTCTAGCGGGCTACGAGCAGTACTTC. Amino acid sequence: CASSQEAGAGLAGYEQYF.

The chain links TRBV2 to TRBJ2-5; 11 nucleotides agree with TRBD1. The CDR3 loop spans 16 amino acids. Trimming at V came to 5 bases and at J to 5 bases, leaving 10 bases not matched to a gene. Germline V gene lookup returns CDR1 SNHLY and CDR2 FYNNEI. CDR3 sequence reads: CASSWVGQGAGETQYF. The CDR3 DNA is TGTGCCAGCAGTTGGGTTGGACAGGGGGCTGGTGAGACCCAGTACTTC.

This clone came up a few times. The CDR3 here is CASSLVPGNTEAFF. In DNA form, the CDR3 reads TGCGCCAGCAGCTTGGTTCCGGGGAACACTGAAGCTTTCTTT. This chain uses TRBV5-1 with TRBJ1-1; no reliable D call. V lost 0 bases and J 1 base, leaving 7 bases between the germline ends. CDR1 and CDR2 from the germline V gene are SGHRS and YFSETQ. This CDR3 is 14 amino acids long. The whole variable domain, remainder taken from reference TRBV5-1 and TRBJ1-1, is KAGVTQTPRYLIKTRGQQVTLSCSPISGHRSVSWYQQTPGQGLQFLFEYFSETQRNKGNFPGRFSGRQFSNSRSEMNVSTLELGDSALYLCASSLVPGNTEAFFGQGTRLTVV.

V usage is TRBV7-9 and J usage is TRBJ1-1, with TRBD1 as a possible D gene (5 bases). V was cut by 5 bases and J by 1 base, with 14 bases left in between. The CDR3 runs 15 residues. Germline lookup yields CDR1 SEHNR and CDR2 FQNEAQ (reference sequence). The DNA of the CDR3 is TGTGCCAGCAGCCCATTCGAGCAGGGGAACACTGAAGCTTTCTTT. Protein product: CASSPFEQGNTEAFF.

This chain joins TRBV2 and TRBJ2-7; no firm D call. The CDR3 is 12 residues long. Trimming shortened V by 7 bases and J by 2 bases, and 9 bases separated the two germline ends. Germline V lookup: CDR1 SNHLY, CDR2 FYNNEI. This CDR3 is CASTEVPYEQYF. In DNA, the CDR3 is TGTGCCAGCACCGAAGTCCCCTACGAGCAGTACTTC. Looking up the rest from reference TRBV2 and TRBJ2-7 gives the full variable domain: EPEVTQTPSHQVTQMGQEVILRCVPISNHLYFYWYRQILGQKVEFLVSFYNNEISEKSEIFDDQFSVERPDGSNFTLKIRSTKLEDSAMYFCASTEVPYEQYFGPGTRLTVT.

This clone showed up just once. The V and J genes are TRBV2 and TRBJ2-5; 8 bases fit TRBD1. The J segment lost 5 bases and the V segment lost 1 base, leaving 6 bases of the junction unmatched. This CDR3 comprises 15 residues. Germline CDR1 and CDR2: SNHLY and FYNNEI. CDR3 DNA sequence: TGTGCCAGCAGTGAAGGGACAGGGATTGGGGAGACCCAGTACTTC. It is translated as CASSEGTGIGETQYF.

This clone was detected once. This CDR3 reads CAISETSGRNEQFF. CDR3 DNA: TGTGCCATCAGTGAGACTAGCGGGAGAAATGAGCAGTTCTTC. This chain connects TRBV10-3 to TRBJ2-1, with 11 positions matching TRBD2. The CDR3 length is 14 residues. V was clipped by 2 bases and J by 7 bases; unmatched bases: 1. Looked up from germline, CDR1 is ENHRY and CDR2 is SYGVKD.

This clone has only a few counts. The chain couples TRBV2 to TRBJ1-3; tentatively, D is TRBD1 (5 bases). Deletions cut 2 bases from V and 0 bases from J, with 14 bases between. The length of the CDR3 is 17 residues. Germline CDR1 and CDR2: SNHLY and FYNNEI. CDR3 protein: CASSEREGPFSGNTIYF. CDR3 sequence (DNA): TGTGCCAGCAGTGAAAGGGAGGGGCCGTTCTCTGGAAACACCATATATTTT.